A selection of T cell receptor beta chains follows, all from one sample in a study of CD8+ T cells in alopecia areata. Measured with immunoSEQ multiplex PCR; TCRdb has only the in-frame clones, and not every one. The data show about 270,000 clones, with around three fifths seen just once and about 0.9% held by the top ten. The sequencing here drew on CD4+ T cells sorted from blood, taken at approximately week 52, from a patient treated with tofacitinib. Receptors originate from a human donor with alopecia areata. The CDR3 runs from the conserved cysteine through the conserved F or W. A D gene is named only where the DNA matches it firmly. Only some rows state a clone size, as once, few, many or a class for expanded clones.

>TRBV4-1|few|TRBJ1-3|.
TGCGCCAGCAGCCAAGGGGAGTCTGGAAACACCATATATTTT
CASSQGESGNTIYF
>TRBV4-2|.|TRBJ2-5|.
TGTGCCAGCAGCCAAGAAGTTGCCGAGACCCAGTACTTC
CASSQEVAETQYF
>TRBV6-6|.|TRBJ2-7|TRBD1
TGTGCCAGCAGTTCACACGACAGGGACCCCTACGAGCAGTACTTC
CASSSHDRDPYEQYF
>TRBV6-6|many|TRBJ2-3|.
TGTGCCAGCAGTTACTCGGGCGGACCCACAGATACGCAGTATTTT
CASSYSGGPTDTQYF
>TRBV9|.|TRBJ2-3|.
TGTGCCAGCAGCGTCGGACCCCAGCCCGCAGATACGCAGTATTTT
CASSVGPQPADTQYF
>TRBV7-9|few|TRBJ2-1|.
TGTGCCAGCAGCTTATCAGCCAAAACAGAAGGGTTCTTC
CASSLSAKTEGFF
>TRBV19|.|TRBJ2-1|.
TGTGCCAGTAGTTGGGGCTCTTACAATGAGCAGTTCTTC
CASSWGSYNEQFF
>TRBV15|.|TRBJ2-3|TRBD2
TGTGCCACCAGCAGAGATCTCATTGAGCGGGGCAGGGATACGCAGTATTTT
CATSRDLIERGRDTQYF
>TRBV10-3|.|TRBJ2-3|TRBD2
TGTGCCATCGGACTAGCGGGGGATACAGATACGCAGTATTTT
CAIGLAGDTDTQYF
>TRBV30|.|TRBJ2-7|.
TGTGCCTGGAGTGTAGGATTCTACGAGCAGTACTTC
CAWSVGFYEQYF
>TRBV5-6|few|TRBJ2-3|TRBD1
TGTGCCAGCAGACTGACAGGGAGATTGACAGATACGCAGTATTTT
CASRLTGRLTDTQYF
>TRBV19|few|TRBJ1-1|.
TGTGCCAGTAGTATCCCCAGGGGAGCTGAAGCTTTCTTT
CASSIPRGAEAFF
>TRBV5-5|many|TRBJ1-5|.
TGTGCCAGCAGCTTGAGGCTGAACAGGGATAATCAGCCCCAGCATTTT
CASSLRLNRDNQPQHF
>TRBV5-1|.|TRBJ1-1|TRBD1
TGCGCCAGCACGGGACAGGGAAACACTGAAGCTTTCTTT
CASTGQGNTEAFF
>TRBV30|.|TRBJ2-7|.
TGTGCCTGGAGCCGACCGCCAACCTACGAGCAGTACTTC
CAWSRPPTYEQYF
>TRBV5-6|.|TRBJ1-6|TRBD1
TGTGCCAGCAGCTTTGCAGGGGGCTCCTATAATTCACCCCTCCACTTT
CASSFAGGSYNSPLHF
>TRBV19|.|TRBJ1-2|.
TGTGCCAGTAGTATAGTGGGTAACTATGGCTACACCTTC
CASSIVGNYGYTF
>TRBV29-1|.|TRBJ1-1|.
TGCAGCGCCGCGTGGGGCAGGGGAGTGAACACTGAAGCTTTCTTT
CSAAWGRGVNTEAFF
>TRBV4-3|.|TRBJ1-2|.
TGCGCCAGCAGCCAAGATGGCAGCAGGGTTCAGGGCTACACCTTC
CASSQDGSRVQGYTF
>TRBV29-1|.|TRBJ2-1|TRBD1
TGCAGCGTTGCCCCGGGACAGGGTGGGGAGCAGTTCTTC
CSVAPGQGGEQFF
>TRBV5-4|.|TRBJ2-7|TRBD2
TGTGCCAGCAGCGCGGGACTAGACTACGAGCAGTACTTC
CASSAGLDYEQYF
>TRBV5-1|few|TRBJ2-7|.
TGCGCCAGCAGCTTGGCCGGCAGGGCGGACGAGCAGTACTTC
CASSLAGRADEQYF
>TRBV25-1|.|TRBJ2-6|.
TGTGCCACCGGACAGCCTGGGGCCAACGTCCTGACTTTC
CATGQPGANVLTF
>TRBV30|few|TRBJ1-5|.
TGTGCCTGGAGTGTTTCCCCGGGACGAGGGAATCAGCCCCAGCATTTT
CAWSVSPGRGNQPQHF
>TRBV7-9|.|TRBJ2-4|.
TGTGCCAGCAGCCCCCTGCGAGACATTCAGTACTTC
CASSPLRDIQYF
>TRBV29-1|.|TRBJ1-5|.
TGCAGCGTTTCTAGCGGAGTCAATAGCAATCAGCCCCAGCATTTT
CSVSSGVNSNQPQHF
>TRBV27|.|TRBJ2-7|.
TGTGCCAGCAGTTCCCTCTACGAGCAGTACTTC
CASSSLYEQYF
>TRBV29-1|.|TRBJ1-1|.
TGCAGCGCCAACGAGCTGAACACTGAAGCTTTCTTT
CSANELNTEAFF
>TRBV30|once|TRBJ2-5|TRBD1
TGTGCCTGGAGTCCAAGCCCCGGACAGGGGAGAGAGACCCAGTACTTC
CAWSPSPGQGRETQYF
>TRBV9|.|TRBJ2-1|.
TGTGCCAGCAGCGTGCAGCCGTCCTCCTACAATGAGCAGTTCTTC
CASSVQPSSYNEQFF
>TRBV7-6|.|TRBJ2-1|.
TGTGCCAGCAGTACAGGCCCCTACAATGAGCAGTTCTTC
CASSTGPYNEQFF
>TRBV30|.|TRBJ2-4|TRBD1
TGTGCCTGGAGCAGGGGGTTCAAAAACATTCAGTACTTC
CAWSRGFKNIQYF
>TRBV7-2|.|TRBJ2-4|.
TGTGCCAGCAGCTTACCCCAGGGACCTAACATTCAGTACTTC
CASSLPQGPNIQYF
>TRBV5-4|.|TRBJ1-2|TRBD1
TGTGCCAGCAGCTTGAAGCCGGGACAGCTCTATGGCTACACCTTC
CASSLKPGQLYGYTF
>TRBV6-5|.|TRBJ1-1|.
TGTGCCAGCAGTTACTCGGGAGGCCTGGCGAACACTGAAGCTTTCTTT
CASSYSGGLANTEAFF
>TRBV29-1|few|TRBJ2-4|.
TGCAGCGTCCCGGGGCCCGGGGACATTCAGTACTTC
CSVPGPGDIQYF
>TRBV30|.|TRBJ1-1|TRBD1
TGTGCCTGGAATAGGGGGCACTCGGCTTTCTTT
CAWNRGHSAFF
>TRBV14|.|TRBJ1-4|.
TGTGCCAGCAGCAGAGGGATTAATGAAAAACTGTTTTTT
CASSRGINEKLFF
>TRBV9|.|TRBJ2-1|.
TGTGCCAGCAGCAGGGAAAGCAATGAGCAGTTCTTC
CASSRESNEQFF
>TRBV9|.|TRBJ2-2|.
TGTGCCAGCAGCGTCACCGGGACCGCGAACACCGGGGAGCTGTTTTTT
CASSVTGTANTGELFF
>TRBV25-1|once|TRBJ1-1|.
TGTGCCAGCACCCAATCCACTGAAGCTTTCTTT
CASTQSTEAFF
>TRBV6-6|.|TRBJ2-1|TRBD2
TGTGCCAGCAGTCCGAGCGGGGGGCAAAAAGGGGAGTTCTTC
CASSPSGGQKGEFF
>TRBV30|.|TRBJ2-7|.
TGTGCCGGCTTATGGGGGGCCTACGAGCAGTACTTC
CAGLWGAYEQYF
>TRBV18|.|TRBJ1-4|.
TGTGCCAGCTCACCGTCGGTCCGGGAAAAACTGTTTTTT
CASSPSVREKLFF
>TRBV18|once|TRBJ2-1|.
TGTGCCAGCTCAGGGGAGGTTGAGCAGTTCTTC
CASSGEVEQFF
>TRBV5-6|.|TRBJ1-1|.
TGTGCCAGCAGCTTTCGAGGGGTTGGGATAAACACTGAAGCTTTCTTT
CASSFRGVGINTEAFF
>TRBV18|.|TRBJ1-1|.
TGTGCCAGCTCACGAGCGGGGGCCTCCATGAACACTGAAGCTTTCTTT
CASSRAGASMNTEAFF
>TRBV29-1|once|TRBJ1-1|.
TGCAGCGTTGAAGGCGCGGGGGTGAACACTGAAGCTTTCTTT
CSVEGAGVNTEAFF
>TRBV5-4|.|TRBJ2-7|.
TGTGCCAGCAGCTGGGAAGGGGTTGAGCAGTACTTC
CASSWEGVEQYF
>TRBV30|.|TRBJ1-1|.
TGTGCCTGGGACGACACTAAGAACACTGAAGCTTTCTTT
CAWDDTKNTEAFF
>TRBV29-1|.|TRBJ1-6|TRBD1
TGCAGCGTTGGACAGGGGGATAATTCACCCCTCCACTTT
CSVGQGDNSPLHF
>TRBV2|.|TRBJ1-2|.
TGTGCCAGCAGTGAATACCTCGGGCAGATCTATGGCTACACCTTC
CASSEYLGQIYGYTF
>TRBV30|.|TRBJ1-6|TRBD1
TGTGCCTGGGCACAGGGGGAACATTCACCCCTCCACTTT
CAWAQGEHSPLHF
>TRBV9|.|TRBJ2-7|.
TGTGCCAGCAGCGTAGGCCCGGGCTGGGGGAGCGAGCAGTACTTC
CASSVGPGWGSEQYF
>TRBV9|.|TRBJ1-4|TRBD1
TGTGCCAGCAGCGTCCTATCGGGACAGGGAAAGGAAAAACTGTTTTTT
CASSVLSGQGKEKLFF
>TRBV4-1|few|TRBJ2-5|.
TGCGCCAGCAGCCAAGGGAGACAGGAGACCCAGTACTTC
CASSQGRQETQYF